Listed below are T cell receptor beta chains from one sample, sequenced in a study of OX40 agonist ivuxolimab in advanced cancers. Here immunoSEQ multiplex PCR was the method, and the copy in TCRdb shows in-frame clones only, minus some. The sample has roughly 61,000 clones, more than 70% seen once. The input for sequencing was CD4+ or CD8+ T cells sorted from blood, taken in a trial of the OX40 agonist ivuxolimab. The receptors derive from an adult with an advanced solid tumor such as melanoma, head and neck, liver or kidney cancer. The CDR3 runs from the conserved cysteine through the conserved F or W. Fields, in order: D gene, V gene, clone size, J gene, CDR3 DNA, CDR3 protein. The D gene is left open where the match is weak. Size is omitted from some rows. Given values are once, few, many or a class for expanded clones.

D: NA
V: TRBV7-2
size: NA
J: TRBJ2-7
DNA: TGTGCCAGCAGCGTTGACAGCACCTACGAGCAGTACTTC
CDR3: CASSVDSTYEQYF

D: TRBD1
V: TRBV5-4
size: NA
J: TRBJ2-1
DNA: TGTGCCAGCAGCTTGGGGGCAGGGGGTTGGGATGAGCAGTTCTTC
CDR3: CASSLGAGGWDEQFF

D: NA
V: TRBV5-5
size: NA
J: TRBJ2-1
DNA: TGTGCCAGCAGCCCGTGGAGGGGTGGGGGCAATGAGCAGTTCTTC
CDR3: CASSPWRGGGNEQFF

D: TRBD2
V: TRBV7-2
size: NA
J: TRBJ2-5
DNA: TGTGCCAGCAGCTTAGTTGGAGGGCGGGAGGGGGAGACCCAGTACTTC
CDR3: CASSLVGGREGETQYF

D: TRBD2
V: TRBV4-2
size: NA
J: TRBJ2-1
DNA: TGTGCCAGCAGCCTTGCAGTCTTGGCGGGAGAGGTTGGAGATGAGCAGTTCTTC
CDR3: CASSLAVLAGEVGDEQFF

D: NA
V: TRBV6-5
size: NA
J: TRBJ2-4
DNA: TGTGCCAGCAGTTACACCCGTAAGGCCCTACGGTACTTC
CDR3: CASSYTRKALRYF

D: NA
V: TRBV27
size: NA
J: TRBJ1-2
DNA: TGTGCCAGCAGTCCTACCGTTATCCAGGGCCTTGGCTACACCTTC
CDR3: CASSPTVIQGLGYTF

D: NA
V: TRBV6-4
size: NA
J: TRBJ1-6
DNA: TGTGCCAGCAGTGCCGCCAGCCAATCACCCCTCCACTTT
CDR3: CASSAASQSPLHF

D: NA
V: TRBV5-6
size: NA
J: TRBJ2-6
DNA: TGTGCCAGCAGCCCTCGAGGCTCTGGGGCCAACGTCCTGACTTTC
CDR3: CASSPRGSGANVLTF

D: TRBD2
V: TRBV9
size: NA
J: TRBJ2-1
DNA: TGTGCCAGTAGCGTGGGTCTAGCGGGCCCAGCAATGAAGCAGTTCTTC
CDR3: CASSVGLAGPAMKQFF

D: NA
V: TRBV5-6
size: NA
J: TRBJ1-3
DNA: TGTGCCAGCAGCTTGGATTATCTGGGAAACACCATATATTTT
CDR3: CASSLDYLGNTIYF

D: NA
V: TRBV27
size: few
J: TRBJ2-3
DNA: TGTGCCAGCATGCGCACAACAAGCACAGATACGCAGTATTTT
CDR3: CASMRTTSTDTQYF

D: TRBD1
V: TRBV5-1
size: NA
J: TRBJ2-7
DNA: TGCGCCAGCAGCCCTGGACAGGTTCCCATGTGGCAGTACTTC
CDR3: CASSPGQVPMWQYF

D: TRBD2
V: TRBV5-4
size: NA
J: TRBJ2-5
DNA: TGTGCCAGCAGCCCACAGTTAAATCTAAGAGCGGGGCTACGCCAAGAGACCCAGTACTTC
CDR3: CASSPQLNLRAGLRQETQYF

D: TRBD1
V: TRBV6-1
size: NA
J: TRBJ1-1
DNA: TGTGCCAGCAGTACTCTGGACAGGGCGAACACTGAAGCTTTCTTT
CDR3: CASSTLDRANTEAFF

D: NA
V: TRBV5-6
size: NA
J: TRBJ1-2
DNA: TGTGCCAGCAGCTTGGTGCCGGGCTCCGGAGGGGGCTACACCTTC
CDR3: CASSLVPGSGGGYTF

D: NA
V: TRBV7-6
size: NA
J: TRBJ2-3
DNA: TGTGCCAGCAGCTTAGTTGGAAATACGCAGTATTTT
CDR3: CASSLVGNTQYF

D: TRBD2
V: TRBV7-9
size: NA
J: TRBJ2-1
DNA: TGTGCCAGCAGCCCTTTCTCGGGCCTAGCGGGCAATGAGCAGTTCTTC
CDR3: CASSPFSGLAGNEQFF

D: NA
V: TRBV6-1
size: once
J: TRBJ1-2
DNA: TGTGCCAGCAGTTCGGAGCAGGGCTCTGGCTACACCTTC
CDR3: CASSSEQGSGYTF

D: TRBD1
V: TRBV5-1
size: NA
J: TRBJ2-7
DNA: TGCGCCAGCAGCTCACTCGGGACAGGGTCCTACGAGCAGTACTTC
CDR3: CASSSLGTGSYEQYF

D: NA
V: TRBV7-6
size: NA
J: TRBJ2-7
DNA: TGTGCCAGCAGCTTAGCCTCGGCCTACGAGCAGTACTTC
CDR3: CASSLASAYEQYF

D: NA
V: TRBV27
size: NA
J: TRBJ1-6
DNA: TGTGCCAGCAGCCTAGGGGGTTCACCCCTCCACTTT
CDR3: CASSLGGSPLHF

D: TRBD2
V: TRBV11-1
size: once
J: TRBJ2-3
DNA: TGTGCCAGCACCCGGGAGGGCCTCACAGATACGCAGTATTTT
CDR3: CASTREGLTDTQYF

D: TRBD1
V: TRBV5-6
size: NA
J: TRBJ1-4
DNA: TGTGCCAGCAAGACGGGACAGGGAAGCGAAAAACTGTTTTTT
CDR3: CASKTGQGSEKLFF

D: NA
V: TRBV6-5
size: few
J: TRBJ1-2
DNA: TGTGCCAGCACCGGGGGCGCGGGCTATGGCTACACCTTC
CDR3: CASTGGAGYGYTF

D: TRBD1
V: TRBV18
size: NA
J: TRBJ2-1
DNA: TGTGCCAGCTCACCGGGACAGTACAATGAGCAGTTCTTC
CDR3: CASSPGQYNEQFF

D: TRBD2
V: TRBV19
size: NA
J: TRBJ2-2
DNA: TGTGCCAGTAGGGGACTAGCGGGAGGGCGTAACACCGGGGAGCTGTTTTTT
CDR3: CASRGLAGGRNTGELFF

D: TRBD1
V: TRBV7-8
size: NA
J: TRBJ2-1
DNA: TGTGCCAGCAGCTCGACAGGGGTGGGAGGCGAGGAGCAGTTCTTC
CDR3: CASSSTGVGGEEQFF

D: NA
V: TRBV6-1
size: NA
J: TRBJ2-7
DNA: TGTGCCAGCAGTGACCCGGTCGGGGAGCAGTACTTC
CDR3: CASSDPVGEQYF